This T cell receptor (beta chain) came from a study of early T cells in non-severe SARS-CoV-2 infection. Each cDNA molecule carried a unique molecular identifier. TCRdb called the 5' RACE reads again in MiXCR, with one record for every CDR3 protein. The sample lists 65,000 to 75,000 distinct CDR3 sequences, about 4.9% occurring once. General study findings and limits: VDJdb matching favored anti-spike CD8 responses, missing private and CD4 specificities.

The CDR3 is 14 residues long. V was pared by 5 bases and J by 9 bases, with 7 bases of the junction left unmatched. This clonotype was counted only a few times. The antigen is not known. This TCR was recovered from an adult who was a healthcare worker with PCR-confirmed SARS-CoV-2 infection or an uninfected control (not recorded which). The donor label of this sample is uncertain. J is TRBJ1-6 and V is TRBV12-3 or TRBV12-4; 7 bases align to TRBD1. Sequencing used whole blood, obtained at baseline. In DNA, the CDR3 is TGTGCCAGCAGTGGAACAGGGGTTGGTTCACCCCTCCACTTT. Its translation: CASSGTGVGSPLHF.